The 3 T cell receptor beta chains below all came from one sample that was sequenced in a study of CD8 T cells in ankylosing spondylitis. TCRdb re-called the 5' RACE reads through MiXCR, storing one row per CDR3 protein. The data contain fewer than 350,000 distinct CDR3 sequences, roughly 11% of them seen just once; the ten biggest clones take up roughly a tenth. Source material: blood, either unsorted or a sorted T cell fraction (not recorded which). All receptors derive from a female donor with ankylosing spondylitis or in good health (not recorded which).

This clonotype was counted many times. The chain uses TRBV20-1 and TRBJ1-1, with D unclear. The CDR3 covers 11 residues. Germline values: CDR1 DFQATT, CDR2 SNEGSKA (reference sequence). V lost 6 bases and J 1 base, leaving 6 bases between the germline ends. The CDR3 loop reads CSAIRNTEAFF. For the CDR3, the DNA is TGCAGTGCGATTAGGAACACTGAAGCTTTCTTT.

This chain uses TRBV5-5 with TRBJ1-1; no definite D call. Germline-derived CDR1 and CDR2 are SGHKS and YYEKEE (reference sequence). The CDR3 is 15 residues long. V lost 0 bases to trimming and J lost 6 bases, with 15 bases between them. The CDR3 is CASSLGLSGMAEAFF. CDR3 nucleotides: TGTGCCAGCAGCTTGGGATTGTCGGGGATGGCTGAAGCTTTCTTT.

On this clonotype: Possible read error: a much larger clone is one base away. J is TRBJ2-3 and V is TRBV18; 9 bases match TRBD1. This CDR3 has 15 residues. The germline CDR1 and CDR2 sequences are KGHSH and LQKENI. The CDR3 nucleotides are TGTGCCGGCTCACCACCGGGACAGGGATGGGATACGCAGTATTTT. Translated, it gives CAGSPPGQGWDTQYF.